Each of the 6 T cell receptor beta chains below was sequenced from the same sample in a study of blood T cell repertoires in COVID-19. The repertoire was sequenced with immunoSEQ multiplex PCR; TCRdb's copy has only in-frame clones and lacks some. The sample contains 120,000 to 150,000 clones, approximately 84% of which appear only once. The source material was peripheral blood. The receptors come from a human donor in a cohort sampled during active COVID-19.

This clone was detected once. This chain uses TRBV3-1 (or the pseudogene TRBV3-2) with TRBJ1-1, with 9 bases aligning to TRBD1. This CDR3 spans 16 amino acids. With 0 bases clipped from V and 7 bases from J, the junction kept 9 bases outside the gene matches. The germline V gene has CDR1 LGHDT and CDR2 YNNKEL (reference sequence). CDR3 amino acids: CASSQEEGQGYGEAFF. CDR3 in DNA: TGTGCCAGCAGCCAAGAAGAGGGACAGGGTTACGGTGAAGCTTTCTTT.

The chain uses TRBV6-2 or TRBV6-3 and TRBJ2-5; TRBD2 matches 8 bases. V trimming: 4 bases; J trimming: 3 bases; junction bases outside the gene matches: 4. Per the germline V gene, CDR1 is MNHEY and CDR2 is SVGEGT. There are 14 residues in the CDR3. The CDR3 reads CASSSTSGEETQYF. CDR3 in DNA: TGTGCCAGCAGTTCAACTAGCGGAGAAGAGACCCAGTACTTC.

This CDR3 reads CASSENGGGNQPQHF. The CDR3 bases are TGTGCCAGCAGTGAAAACGGAGGGGGCAATCAGCCCCAGCATTTT. The rearrangement uses TRBV6-1 and TRBJ1-5, with D tentatively TRBD1 (5 bases). In germline, CDR1 is MNHNS, CDR2 SASEGT. The CDR3 spans 15 residues. V was clipped by 2 bases and J by 2 bases, with 10 bases between them.

The chain combines TRBV5-4 with TRBJ1-2; weak D call: TRBD1 (5 bases). Germline lookup yields CDR1 SGHNT and CDR2 YYREEE (reference sequence). This CDR3 contains 12 residues. Trimming stripped 3 bases from V and 4 bases from J, with 7 bases between. CDR3 in DNA: TGTGCCAGCAGCTCCGACAGCTATGGCTACACCTTC. Translating gives CASSSDSYGYTF.

In its sample, this clone was seen many times. The chain carries TRBV29-1 and TRBJ2-1; D perhaps matches TRBD2 (6 bases). V was cut by 6 bases and J by 5 bases, with 17 bases left in between. Germline CDR1 SQVTM, CDR2 ANQGSEA. This CDR3 has 14 residues. CDR3 sequence reads: CSVDSGEFNNEQFF. The CDR3 DNA is TGCAGCGTGGATAGCGGAGAATTTAACAATGAGCAGTTCTTC.

V gene TRBV7-9 combines with J gene TRBJ1-2; no firm D call. The CDR3 spans 13 residues. With 1 base removed from V and 1 base from J, the gap between germline ends came to 4 bases. Germline CDR1 is SEHNR and CDR2 is FQNEAQ (reference sequence). The CDR3 DNA reads TGTGCCAGCAGCTTAGACAGTAACTATGGCTACACCTTC. This encodes CASSLDSNYGYTF. Looking up the rest from reference TRBV7-9 and TRBJ1-2 gives the full variable domain: DTGVSQNPRHKITKRGQNVTFRCDPISEHNRLYWYRQTLGQGPEFLTYFQNEAQLEKSRLLSDRFSAERPKGSFSTLEIQRTEQGDSAMYLCASSLDSNYGYTFGSGTRLTVV.